This entry lists 22 T cell receptor beta chains sequenced from one sample in a study of blood T cell repertoires in COVID-19. Profiling relied on immunoSEQ multiplex PCR, and the TCRdb table lists in-frame clones only, not all of them. The sample comprises about 80,000 clones, 85% of which are singletons, and about a sixth rests with the top ten. The source material was peripheral blood. These TCRs come from a man older than 75 with active or convalescent COVID-19.

This rearrangement joins TRBV6-5 to TRBJ2-2, with 7 bases fitting TRBD1. The V segment lost 7 bases and the J segment 7 bases; nucleotides outside the gene matches: 3. Germline V gene lookup returns CDR1 MNHEY and CDR2 SVGAGI. CDR3 size: 12 residues. The CDR3 sequence is CASTTGVGELFF. The CDR3 region has the DNA TGTGCCAGCACAACAGGGGTCGGGGAGCTGTTTTTT.

V gene TRBV2 combines with J gene TRBJ1-2, with 9 bases fitting TRBD1. From germline, CDR1 is SNHLY and CDR2 FYNNEI. After removal of 7 bases from V and 3 bases from J, the junction contained 12 bases not matched to a gene. The CDR3 loop spans 16 amino acids. The CDR3 region is CASTKDRGRFDYGYTF. The CDR3 nucleotides read TGTGCCAGCACCAAGGACAGGGGACGTTTCGACTATGGCTACACCTTC.

The chain recombines TRBV11-1 with TRBJ2-2; TRBD2 matches 7 bases. V trimming: 1 base; J trimming: 8 bases; junction bases outside the gene matches: 10. CDR1 and CDR2 from the germline V gene are SGHAT and FQDESV (reference sequence). CDR3 size: 16 residues. CDR3 DNA sequence: TGTGCCAGCAGCTTAGTACCTAGCGGTTCAAGAGGGGAGCTGTTTTTT. Encoded protein: CASSLVPSGSRGELFF.

This clone has a single count. The V call is TRBV28, the J call TRBJ1-3; D may be TRBD1 (6 bases). The germline V and J ends were trimmed by 3 bases and 9 bases, with 15 bases remaining between them. Germline CDR1 is MDHEN and CDR2 is SYDVKM. The CDR3 loop spans 14 amino acids. The CDR3 spells CASSFPPTGPTIYF. CDR3 nucleotides: TGTGCCAGCAGTTTCCCTCCGACAGGCCCCACCATATATTTT.

The chain uses TRBV12-3 or TRBV12-4 and TRBJ2-7; TRBD1 might be the D (7 bases). V dropped 6 bases and J dropped 4 bases, with 10 bases sitting between them. The CDR3 extends over 12 amino acids. The CDR3 sequence: CASRAGGYEQYV. In DNA form, the CDR3 reads TGTGCCAGCAGGGCAGGGGGGTACGAGCAGTACGTC.

This rearrangement joins TRBV7-2 to TRBJ1-3; D may be TRBD1 (5 bases). The V end was cut by 6 bases, the J end by 0 bases, with 12 bases between. Germline CDR1 and CDR2: SGHTA and FQGNSA. The CDR3 loop spans 15 amino acids. This CDR3 reads CASRLTESSGNTIYF. The CDR3 nucleotides are TGTGCCAGCAGGCTGACAGAAAGCTCTGGAAACACCATATATTTT.

The chain couples TRBV29-1 to TRBJ1-5, with 7 bases that match TRBD1. The CDR3 is 13 amino acids. J was trimmed by 6 bases and V by 6 bases; bases with no gene match: 8. The germline V gene encodes CDR1 SQVTM and CDR2 ANQGSEA. For the CDR3, the DNA is TGCAGCGTAGGGGCAGGGGGTAGTCAGCCCCAGCATTTT. This codes for CSVGAGGSQPQHF.

With regard to this clone: Distinct nucleotide sequences in the sample also encode this CDR3. The chain joins TRBV5-1 to TRBJ2-3; 13 positions agree with TRBD2. Trimming took 0 bases from V and 4 from J; bases not matched to a gene: 2. The germline V gene encodes CDR1 SGHRS and CDR2 YFSETQ. The length of the CDR3 is 16 residues. The CDR3 region is CASSLVGLAGADTQYF. DNA for the CDR3: TGCGCCAGCAGCTTGGTTGGACTAGCGGGAGCAGATACGCAGTATTTT.

This chain links TRBV19 with TRBJ1-5, with D unresolved. V was pared by 5 bases and J by 2 bases, with 16 bases between. There are 16 residues in the CDR3. The V gene's germline CDR1 is LNHDA and CDR2 SQIVND (reference sequence). CDR3 region: CASSYLFGEGNQPQHF. CDR3 nucleotide sequence: TGTGCCAGTAGTTATTTGTTTGGTGAGGGCAATCAGCCCCAGCATTTT.

This clone showed up just a few times. At one of its ends the junction is not consistent with the germline gene, which may arise from a read error. The chain combines TRBV5-4 with TRBJ2-2; D is perhaps TRBD1 (6 bases). There are 14 residues in the CDR3. Germline CDR1 reads SGHNT; CDR2 reads YYREEE (reference sequence). The CDR3: CASSRTANTGELFF. The CDR3 region has the DNA TGTGCCAGCAGCCGGACAGCGAATACCGGGGAGCTGTTTTTT.

V usage is TRBV6-1 and J usage is TRBJ2-1; 8 bases fit TRBD1. With V trimmed by 2 bases and J by 4 bases, 4 bases remained unmatched. Per the germline V gene, CDR1 is MNHNS and CDR2 is SASEGT. CDR3 length: 15 residues. CDR3 sequence: CASSEQQGVYNEQFF. CDR3 DNA: TGTGCCAGCAGTGAACAACAGGGGGTATACAATGAGCAGTTCTTC.

This chain connects TRBV7-9 to TRBJ1-1, with TRBD1 matching 7 bases. The ends lost 5 bases at V and 0 bases at J; junction bases unmatched: 12. The germline V gene encodes CDR1 SEHNR and CDR2 FQNEAQ (reference sequence). The length of the CDR3 is 17 residues. CDR3 protein: CASSPQGAGQLNTEAFF. CDR3 sequence (DNA): TGTGCCAGCAGCCCCCAAGGGGCGGGACAGCTGAACACTGAAGCTTTCTTT.

The V call is TRBV7-2, the J call TRBJ2-4; the match to TRBD2 covers 9 bases. Germline loops: CDR1 SGHTA, CDR2 FQGNSA. J was trimmed by 0 bases and V by 10 bases; bases with no gene match: 10. This CDR3 contains 16 residues. The CDR3 protein is CATDSGGPLAKNIQYF. In DNA, the CDR3 is TGTGCCACCGATAGCGGGGGCCCTCTAGCCAAAAACATTCAGTACTTC.

Details on this clone: The sample contains more than one DNA sequence encoding this CDR3. Here the CDR3 DNA reads TGTGCCAGCAGGGGGGGAACTGAAGCTTTCTTT. Translating gives CASRGGTEAFF. The chain couples TRBV3-1 (or the pseudogene TRBV3-2) to TRBJ1-1, with D perhaps matching TRBD1 (5 bases). The CDR3 consists of 11 residues. Trimming cost V 6 bases and J 5 bases, with 7 bases left between them. Germline CDR1 is LGHDT and CDR2 is YNNKEL (reference sequence).

This chain connects TRBV5-1 to TRBJ1-5, with TRBD1 as a possible D gene (6 bases). Germline V gives CDR1 SGHRS, CDR2 YFSETQ. The CDR3 is 13 amino acids. Deletions cut 4 bases from V and 5 bases from J, with 10 bases between. CDR3 residues: CASSPDRHQPQHF. The CDR3 DNA reads TGCGCCAGCAGCCCGGACAGACATCAGCCCCAGCATTTT. Full variable domain (missing parts from reference TRBV5-1 and TRBJ1-5): KAGVTQTPRYLIKTRGQQVTLSCSPISGHRSVSWYQQTPGQGLQFLFEYFSETQRNKGNFPGRFSGRQFSNSRSEMNVSTLELGDSALYLCASSPDRHQPQHFGDGTRLSIL.

The chain couples TRBV2 to TRBJ2-1; weak D call: TRBD2 (6 bases). This CDR3 comprises 15 residues. V was shortened by 4 bases and J by 3 bases, with 13 bases between the two germline ends. Germline V gene data show CDR1 as SNHLY and CDR2 as FYNNEI. The CDR3 coding sequence is TGTGCCAGCAGTGTTAGCGGAGGAATCTACAATGAGCAGTTCTTC. This gives the protein CASSVSGGIYNEQFF.

The CDR3 protein is CASSLRQGVDQPQHF. CDR3 in DNA: TGTGCCAGCAGCTTGAGGCAGGGGGTCGATCAGCCCCAGCATTTT. The J gene is TRBJ1-5, the V gene TRBV5-6; 7 bases are shared with TRBD1. Germline V lookup: CDR1 SGHDT, CDR2 YYEEEE. Trimming cost V 1 base and J 5 bases; bases outside gene matches: 6. This CDR3 is built from 15 residues.

This clone showed up many times. The chain links TRBV7-3 to TRBJ1-6, with a tentative D call TRBD1 (5 bases). The V gene lost 3 bases and the J gene lost 4 bases, with 7 bases spanning the gap. Germline lookup yields CDR1 SGHTA and CDR2 FQGTGA. This CDR3 contains 14 residues. The CDR3 loop reads CASSFAGYNSPLHF. For the CDR3, the DNA is TGTGCCAGCAGCTTTGCAGGGTATAATTCACCCCTCCACTTT.

The genes are TRBV5-4 and TRBJ1-2; tentative D call: TRBD1 (6 bases). The CDR3 extends over 15 amino acids. The ends were cut back, 4 bases at V and 5 bases at J, with 18 bases in the middle. The germline V gene has CDR1 SGHNT and CDR2 YYREEE (reference sequence). CDR3 sequence reads: CASSLGTQIRYGYTF. CDR3 nucleotide sequence: TGTGCCAGCAGCCTCGGGACACAGATTCGATATGGCTACACCTTC.

This sequence joins TRBV6-1 and TRBJ2-1; 7 nucleotides match TRBD1. CDR3 size: 15 residues. CDR1 and CDR2 (germline): MNHNS, SASEGT. With 1 base clipped from V and 5 bases from J, the junction kept 5 bases outside the gene matches. CDR3 sequence: CASSEVTGANNEQFF. CDR3 coding DNA: TGTGCCAGCAGTGAAGTTACAGGGGCAAACAATGAGCAGTTCTTC.

The chain uses TRBV5-4 and TRBJ2-1; 7 bases align to TRBD2. The germline CDR1 and CDR2 sequences are SGHNT and YYREEE (reference sequence). V gave up 2 bases and J gave up 0 bases; unmatched junction bases: 5. The CDR3 loop spans 16 amino acids. The CDR3 DNA reads TGTGCCAGCAGCTTTGGGGGGGGGAGCTCCTACAATGAGCAGTTCTTC. Its translation is CASSFGGGSSYNEQFF.

The chain employs TRBV18 and TRBJ2-1, with TRBD2 matching over 10 bases. CDR1 is KGHSH and CDR2 is LQKENI in the germline V gene. The CDR3 is 15 amino acids. The J segment lost 9 bases and the V segment lost 0 bases, leaving 5 bases of the junction unmatched. CDR3 in DNA: TGTGCCAGCTCACCACCCCTAGCGGGAGCGGTTGAGCAGTTCTTC. Translated: CASSPPLAGAVEQFF. Based on the CDR3 plus reference TRBV18 and TRBJ2-1, the full variable domain is NAGVMQNPRHLVRRRGQEARLRCSPMKGHSHVYWYRQLPEEGLKFMVYLQKENIIDESGMPKERFSAEFPKEGPSILRIQQVVRGDSAAYFCASSPPLAGAVEQFFGPGTRLTVL.